This TCR beta chain is drawn from a study of lymphopenia after photon versus proton radiotherapy. The germline V and J ends were trimmed by 1 base and 4 bases, with 11 bases remaining between them. The germline gives CDR1 SGHDT, CDR2 YYEEEE. CDR3 length: 15 residues. Overall study results and limits: Post-nadir diversity loss with photons came from oligoclonal expansion, particularly CD8+ Temra cells. Only patients who died were analyzed for survival; proton advantage is unproven. Photon-treated patients lost naive T cells and TCR diversity; proton-treated stayed stable.

Profiling relied on immunoSEQ multiplex PCR, and the TCRdb table lists in-frame clones only, not all of them. The sample lists over 55,000 clones, over 80% occurring once. As concerns this clone: Antigen unknown.

The source was peripheral blood, collected from a patient treated with proton-based radiotherapy. The genes are TRBV5-6 and TRBJ1-4; no clear D. This TCR was recovered from a man aged 80 or over with esophageal cancer. The CDR3 loop reads CASSLTDAGNEKLFF. CDR3 nucleotides: TGTGCCAGCAGCTTGACGGATGCGGGTAATGAAAAACTGTTTTTT.